Detailed here is one T cell receptor (beta chain). Its antigen is not known. Regarding treatment: roughly ten-day PBMC culture with coronavirus spike peptide pools or control peptides (ViraFEST assay). Samples of CD4+ T cells were obtained from the unexposed donor before the COVID-19 pandemic (2011-2018). Both SARS-CoV-2 S/N and four cold-coronavirus spikes were used, cells permitting, to probe CD4+ T cells of unexposed donors. This record belongs to a study of vaccination and CD4 T cells after COVID-19. Whole-study context: Collection of post-vaccine samples followed dose two by a median around 70 days, spanning a range of 14 to 241.

The CDR3 extends over 13 amino acids. The V end was cut by 2 bases, the J end by 4 bases, with 6 bases between. Germline V gene data show CDR1 as SEHNR and CDR2 as FQNEAQ (reference sequence). At the Johns Hopkins FTIC core, DNA taken from cultured CD4+ T cells was sequenced by way of the Oncomine TCR Beta short-read assay. The template was genomic DNA from cultured CD4+ T cells. TCRdb processed the PCR reads anew with MiXCR; each CDR3 protein has one entry. The table shows almost 9,500 distinct CDR3 sequences, with about 30% occurring only once. Sample: CD4+ T cells from blood, cultured in vitro. The genes are TRBV7-9 and TRBJ1-3; D not certain. This clonotype was obtained from a human donor in good health. The CDR3 DNA follows: TGTGCCAGCAGCTTAAGAAGGGGAAACACCATATATTTT. This gives the protein CASSLRRGNTIYF.